Listed below are T cell receptor beta chains from one sample, sequenced in a study of human T cells and chemical hapten exposure. TCRdb re-called the RACE reads with MiXCR, one entry per CDR3 protein. The sample lists about 73,000 distinct CDR3 sequences, over 6.5% seen once, with roughly 3.8% in the top ten. Sequences were derived from whole blood, sampled in connection with sensitization to the hapten diphenylcyclopropenone (DPC). Receptor source: a woman between 45 and 60 years old with alopecia areata. Some clones in this sample may be carry-over from other donors' samples. Both conserved end residues are part of each CDR3. The order of the fields is D gene, clone size, J gene, V gene, CDR3 DNA, CDR3 protein. D genes are given only for firm matches. The listing skips clone size in some rows; elsewhere it reads once, few, many or a size class.

TRBD1,few,TRBJ2-3,TRBV6-5,TGTGCCAGCAGTCTGGACAGGGTTTTAGATACGCAGTATTTT,CASSLDRVLDTQYF
TRBD1,many,TRBJ2-3,TRBV9,TGTGCCAGCAGCGATGGGACAGGGTTCACAGATACGCAGTATTTT,CASSDGTGFTDTQYF
-,few,TRBJ2-4,TRBV11-2,TGTGCCAGCAGCTCCCCCAGGGGGGACCTAGCCAAAAACATTCAGTACTTC,CASSSPRGDLAKNIQYF
-,few,TRBJ1-5,TRBV12-3/TRBV12-4,TGTGCCAGCAGTTTGGCAGGGGACAATCAGCCCCAGCATTTT,CASSLAGDNQPQHF
-,many,TRBJ2-7,TRBV28,TGTGCCAGCAGTTTAGGGGCGTATCGCCACGAGCAGTACTTC,CASSLGAYRHEQYF
TRBD2,few,TRBJ2-3,TRBV10-3,TGTGCCACCCTACCGGGAGGCGGGGATACGCAGTATTTT,CATLPGGGDTQYF
-,many,TRBJ1-1,TRBV5-1,TGCGCCAGCAGCTTGCAATCGGGGGGTGAAGCTTTCTTT,CASSLQSGGEAFF
-,few,TRBJ2-2,TRBV9,TGTGCCAGCAGCCCAAGAGGGATGGGAACCACCGGGGAGCTGTTTTTT,CASSPRGMGTTGELFF
TRBD1,-,TRBJ2-6,TRBV5-6,TGTGCCAGCAGCCCTACATTCGGGACAGGGTTTGGGGCCAACGTCCTGACTTTC,CASSPTFGTGFGANVLTF
-,-,TRBJ2-1,TRBV28,TGTGCCAGCAGTTTAATCCCACCGAACAATGAGCAGTTCTTC,CASSLIPPNNEQFF
-,many,TRBJ1-1,TRBV6-2/TRBV6-3,TGTGCCAGCAGTTCAGCGAACACTGAAGCTTTCTTT,CASSSANTEAFF
TRBD1,few,TRBJ2-1,TRBV4-1,TGCGCCAGCAGCCAGGGGCCAGGGGGCGATGAGCAGTTCTTC,CASSQGPGGDEQFF
-,-,TRBJ1-5,TRBV28,TGTGCCAGCTTCTTTGCCGGAGGGCGCAATCAGCCCCAGCATTTT,CASFFAGGRNQPQHF
-,-,TRBJ2-2,TRBV12-3/TRBV12-4,TGTGCCAGCAGTTTGCGGGGCGGAAACACCGGGGAGCTGTTTTTT,CASSLRGGNTGELFF
-,many,TRBJ2-1,TRBV7-6,TGTGCCAGCCGGGACTTTTCCAATGAGCAGTTCTTC,CASRDFSNEQFF
TRBD1,few,TRBJ2-7,TRBV5-1,TGCGCCAGCAGTTCGACAGGGCTGGGGGAGCAGTACTTC,CASSSTGLGEQYF
-,-,TRBJ2-3,TRBV5-4,TGTGCCAGCAGCTTAGTGGGAGGATTAAAGGATACGCAGTATTTT,CASSLVGGLKDTQYF
TRBD1,-,TRBJ1-5,TRBV5-8,TGTGCCAGCAAAGGGTTAGGACAGGGCAGTCAGCCCCAGCATTTT,CASKGLGQGSQPQHF